This T cell receptor (beta chain) is from a study of cytomegalovirus exposure and HLA in healthy donors. The study, taken as a whole, reports: Evidence from a later analysis indicated that most CMV-associated TCR beta chains looked HLA-restricted. Under in vitro conditions, a few CMV-associated chains were confirmed as specific for CMV antigens. Highest at DRB1 and lowest at HLA-C, TCR association rates differed among HLA loci in a later analysis. The dataset shows that most TCR sequences were rare, while some public TCRs occurred in many donors.

The PCR employed 60 Vbeta primers together with 13 Jbeta primers. Only in-frame clones appear in the TCRdb table, and some are missing; sequencing was by immunoSEQ multiplex PCR. The sample includes about 200,000 clones, 79% of them seen just once. Concerning this clone itself: The target antigen is unknown.

The J segment lost 3 bases and the V segment lost 4 bases, leaving 7 bases of the junction unmatched. This CDR3 spans 14 amino acids. Germline loops: CDR1 SGHNT, CDR2 YYREEE (reference sequence). The receptor was derived from a girl under 18 in good health and CMV-seropositive. Sample: PBMCs. The gene calls are TRBV5-4 and TRBJ2-7; 7 bases line up with TRBD1. The CDR3 region is CASSLRQGGYEQYF. DNA of the CDR3: TGTGCCAGCAGCCTACGACAGGGTGGCTACGAGCAGTACTTC.